This entry describes one TCR beta chain. Its antigen is unknown. This sample is drawn from a study of CD8 T cells in ankylosing spondylitis. Study results and caveats: It was reported that disease-linked clones were significantly enriched in matched ankylosing spondylitis synovial fluid. Blood of patients with ankylosing spondylitis appeared to be characterized by a TCR beta motif of several highly homologous variants.

TCRdb recomputed calls from the 5' RACE reads with MiXCR, one row per CDR3 protein. The table has 390,000 or so distinct CDR3 sequences, 20% to 25% seen once. The sequencing input was blood, either unsorted or a sorted T cell fraction (not recorded which). The sequence came from a male donor with ankylosing spondylitis.

The CDR3 bases are TGCGCCAGCAGCCGAGGGGTGGGGGCCTCCTACGAGCAGTACTTC. Encoded protein: CASSRGVGASYEQYF. The chain is built from TRBV4-3 and TRBJ2-7; TRBD1 might be the D (6 bases). Per the germline V gene, CDR1 is LGHNA and CDR2 is YSLEER. The CDR3 length is 15 residues. Trimming took off 4 bases at V and 0 bases at J, with 13 bases between the two ends.